This TCR beta chain was sequenced in a study of breast tumors, draining lymph nodes, adjacent tissues (dated by TCRdb to the mid-2010s). For context, the study as a whole: The study compared TCR beta repertoires across tumor, adjacent nontumor tissue and axillary lymph nodes from breast cancer patients. The study was designed to assess the relationships and possible T-cell exchange between tumor, surrounding tissue and draining lymph node repertoires in human breast cancer. The paper as a whole reports these results and caveats: Tumors showed preferential V and J gene usage, and their T-cell repertoire diversity fell below that of lymph nodes yet above that of nontumor tissue. The study presented the conclusion that tumor T cells originate in lymph nodes as consistent with a hypothesis, not as something directly demonstrated. In luminal-like breast cancer, tumor and nontumor tissue repertoires resembled each other significantly more than in basal-like breast cancer. The data were judged consistent with most tumor T cells deriving from the lymph node and then expanding within tumor tissue.

CDR1 and CDR2 are drawn from the germline V gene: MRHNA, SNTAGT. Trimming takes 8 bases from V and 0 bases from J, and the germline ends sit 14 bases apart. The CDR3 numbers 14 residues from cysteine through phenylalanine. The only DNA kept is the CDR3, 42 bases in frame from the first base. Notes on this clonotype: Its antigen remains unidentified. There are no base qualities to consult, and no much larger clone falls within one base.

TCRdb names Illumina HiSeq 2000 as the instrument used. Multiplex PCR amplification was used to build the TCR beta chain libraries. High-throughput sequencing was used to analyze the amplified TCR beta chain products. TCRdb reprocessing: public reads trimmed at Q25 with fastp, clones called with MiXCR, in-frame beta chains kept. Records with the same CDR3 protein are collapsed into one entry carrying the most frequent genes and DNA. This sample comprises about 110,000 distinct CDR3 sequences, less than 40% of them detected only once. The ten largest clonotypes hold under 6.5% of the sample. The lymph node samples were taken from the axillary draining lymph nodes of breast cancer patients.

The chain is made from TRBV6-4 and TRBJ2-7, with the D gene possibly TRBD1 or TRBD2, each one fitting 5 bases. This sequence was found in a female donor with breast cancer. Some clones in this sample may be carry-over from other donors' samples. The sequencing input was axillary lymph node tissue. The CDR3 amino acid sequence is: CASLIRDVSYEQYF. DNA sequence: TGTGCCAGCTTGATCCGGGACGTCTCCTACGAGCAGTACTTC.